A selection of T cell receptor beta chains follows, all from one sample in a study of T cell changes during pregnancy in multiple sclerosis. Method: immunoSEQ multiplex PCR; TCRdb's copy keeps in-frame clones and lacks some. This sample yields tens of thousands of clones, of which 91% are seen a single time; roughly 1.4% belongs to the top ten. The sample consisted of peripheral blood, taken after pregnancy. The receptors shown here come from a female donor in good health, enrolled as a control in a pregnancy study. The CDR3 runs from the conserved cysteine through the conserved F or W. Fields, in order: D gene, clone size, V gene, J gene, CDR3 DNA, CDR3 protein. D genes are given only for firm matches. Clone size is stated in some rows and not others, as once, few, many or a class when expanded.

D gene: TRBD1; clone size: .; V gene: TRBV27; J gene: TRBJ2-7; CDR3 DNA: TGTGCCAGCAGTTGGGACAGGGGGCTCGGCGAGCAGTACTTC; CDR3 protein: CASSWDRGLGEQYF
D gene: TRBD1; clone size: .; V gene: TRBV5-4; J gene: TRBJ1-2; CDR3 DNA: TGTGCCAGCAGGCGCGGTCCTCCGGGACAGGTGAACTATGGCTACACCTTC; CDR3 protein: CASRRGPPGQVNYGYTF
D gene: TRBD2; clone size: .; V gene: TRBV2; J gene: TRBJ2-1; CDR3 DNA: TGTGCCAGCAGCCGTGGTAGGGGACTAGCGTCTGGGTGGTTCTTC; CDR3 protein: CASSRGRGLASGWFF
D gene: .; clone size: few; V gene: TRBV7-9; J gene: TRBJ1-1; CDR3 DNA: TGTGCCAGCAGCTTAGGGGCGGGGAACACTGAAGCTTTCTTT; CDR3 protein: CASSLGAGNTEAFF
D gene: TRBD1; clone size: once; V gene: TRBV6-6; J gene: TRBJ2-2; CDR3 DNA: TGTGCCAGCAGTCAGGGACGGACAGGGGCAACCGGGGAGCTGTTTTTT; CDR3 protein: CASSQGRTGATGELFF
D gene: TRBD1; clone size: .; V gene: TRBV19; J gene: TRBJ1-5; CDR3 DNA: TGTGCCAGTAGTGAGACAGGGGGAAATCAGCCCCAGCATTTT; CDR3 protein: CASSETGGNQPQHF
D gene: TRBD1; clone size: .; V gene: TRBV5-4; J gene: TRBJ1-2; CDR3 DNA: TGTGCCAGCAGCAACCGAGGGACAGGGAATAACTATGGCTACACCTTC; CDR3 protein: CASSNRGTGNNYGYTF
D gene: .; clone size: once; V gene: TRBV7-8; J gene: TRBJ1-1; CDR3 DNA: TGTGCCAGCAGCTTACGCACTGAAGCTTTCTTT; CDR3 protein: CASSLRTEAFF
D gene: .; clone size: .; V gene: TRBV19; J gene: TRBJ2-1; CDR3 DNA: TGTGCCAGTAGTATACGATCACGGGTAGGGCGGGCTGTGGGCTACAATGAGCAGTTCTTC; CDR3 protein: CASSIRSRVGRAVGYNEQFF
D gene: .; clone size: .; V gene: TRBV6-1; J gene: TRBJ1-3; CDR3 DNA: TGTGCCAGTCTGAGTGGGAGCTCTGGAAACACCATATATTTT; CDR3 protein: CASLSGSSGNTIYF
D gene: .; clone size: .; V gene: TRBV5-6; J gene: TRBJ1-1; CDR3 DNA: TGTGCCAGCAGCTTCGGGGATTCAGCTTTCTTT; CDR3 protein: CASSFGDSAFF
D gene: TRBD1; clone size: once; V gene: TRBV7-2; J gene: TRBJ2-7; CDR3 DNA: TGTGCCAGCAGCTTATCGGGACAGGGGGCATACGAGCAGTACTTC; CDR3 protein: CASSLSGQGAYEQYF
D gene: TRBD1; clone size: once; V gene: TRBV23-1; J gene: TRBJ2-5; CDR3 DNA: TGCGCCAGCAGTCCCCCGGGCAGGGGGCGAAAAGAGACCCAGTACTTC; CDR3 protein: CASSPPGRGRKETQYF
D gene: .; clone size: .; V gene: TRBV7-2; J gene: TRBJ1-5; CDR3 DNA: TGTGCCAGCAGCCTGCTAGGGGATCGCCAGCCCCAGCATTTT; CDR3 protein: CASSLLGDRQPQHF